The 28 T cell receptor beta chains reported below all come from one sample, sequenced in a study of blood T cell repertoires in COVID-19 (dated by TCRdb to the early 2020s). Library method: the immunoSEQ multiplex PCR assay. In TCRdb, the immuneACCESS table is reduced to in-frame sequences with V and J assigned. These tables do not hold every clone; where another copy was compared, an unresolved V gene accounts for under half, and the others remain unexplained. The sample has around 170,000 clones on record, over 75% of them singletons. Clones ranked in the top ten supply around 6.3% of the sample. The sequenced sample was peripheral blood. The receptors originated from a man between 70 and 80 years old with active or convalescent COVID-19.

The rearrangement joins TRBV30 to TRBJ2-5, with D tentatively TRBD1 (5 bases). Germline V gives CDR1 GTSNPN, CDR2 SVGIG (reference sequence). CDR3 size: 14 residues. V dropped 4 bases and J dropped 4 bases, with 16 bases sitting between them. DNA of the CDR3: TGTGCCTGGACCAACGGGTCAACAGGAGAGACCCAGTACTTC. This translates into CAWTNGSTGETQYF. Complete variable domain (other parts from reference TRBV30 and TRBJ2-5): SQTIHQWPATLVQPVGSPLSLECTVEGTSNPNLYWYRQAAGRGLQLLFYSVGIGQISSEVPQNLSASRPQDRQFILSSKKLLLSDSGFYLCAWTNGSTGETQYFGPGTRLLVL.

This clone appeared a single time. CDR3 region: CASSLDHRGMNTEAFF. The CDR3 coding sequence is TGCGCCAGCAGCTTGGATCACAGGGGAATGAACACTGAAGCTTTCTTT. V usage is TRBV5-1 and J usage is TRBJ1-1; 7 bases are a match to TRBD1. The length of the CDR3 is 16 residues. V was pared by 0 bases and J by 0 bases, with 5 bases of the junction left unmatched. The germline V gene encodes CDR1 SGHRS and CDR2 YFSETQ.

This clone was observed once. The chain employs TRBV6-1 and TRBJ1-3; D call uncertain. The CDR3 covers 18 residues. CDR1 MNHNS and CDR2 SASEGT come from the germline V gene. The V gene lost 2 bases and the J gene lost 3 bases, with 20 bases spanning the gap. The CDR3 loop reads CASSEKVVWAGVGNTIYF. As DNA, the CDR3 is TGTGCCAGCAGTGAAAAGGTTGTTTGGGCGGGAGTTGGAAACACCATATATTTT.

V gene TRBV5-1 combines with J gene TRBJ1-1, with 10 bases identical to TRBD1. Germline V CDR1 and CDR2: SGHRS, YFSETQ. The CDR3 consists of 13 residues. Losses at the gene ends were 0 bases for V and 10 bases for J; bases not matched to a gene: 3. CDR3 nucleotides: TGCGCCAGCAGCTTGGAGGACAGGGGGAGAGCTTTCTTT. The encoded protein is CASSLEDRGRAFF.

The gene calls are TRBV9 and TRBJ1-2; D uncertain. CDR3 size: 15 residues. Between the trimmed V and J ends, which lost 0 bases and 8 bases, there was a span of 17 bases. Germline V gives CDR1 SGDLS, CDR2 YYNGEE. This CDR3 is CASSVGTPTVGGYTF. The CDR3 bases are TGTGCCAGCAGCGTAGGTACACCCACGGTGGGCGGCTACACCTTC.

The gene calls are TRBV18 and TRBJ2-7, with a weak D call TRBD1 (5 bases). Trimming shortened V by 5 bases and J by 0 bases, and 8 bases separated the two germline ends. This CDR3 is 13 amino acids long. The germline CDR1 and CDR2 sequences are KGHSH and LQKENI. The CDR3 is CASSETASYEQYF. The CDR3, as DNA: TGTGCCAGCTCAGAGACAGCCTCCTACGAGCAGTACTTC.

The CDR3: CASVPGDRGANTEAFF. The DNA of the CDR3 is TGTGCCAGCGTTCCGGGAGACAGGGGGGCAAACACTGAAGCTTTCTTT. The gene calls are TRBV7-8 and TRBJ1-1; 9 bases line up with TRBD1. Germline V lookup: CDR1 SGHVS, CDR2 FQNEAQ. V trimming: 8 bases; J trimming: 2 bases; junction bases outside the gene matches: 12. CDR3 length equals 16 residues.

The V gene is TRBV5-1, the J gene TRBJ2-3, with 11 bases that match TRBD1. There are 18 residues in the CDR3. Unmatched junction bases numbered 10, after V lost 4 bases and J lost 0 bases. Germline V gives CDR1 SGHRS, CDR2 YFSETQ. CDR3 in DNA: TGCGCCAGCAGCATCGGACAGGGGGCCGTATCTAGCACAGATACGCAGTATTTT. Translating it yields CASSIGQGAVSSTDTQYF.

Many counts were recorded for this clone. This chain connects TRBV12-3 or TRBV12-4 to TRBJ2-5, with D uncertain. V lost 2 bases and J 3 bases, leaving 7 bases between the germline ends. The CDR3 sequence is 13 residues long. Here the CDR3 reads CASSLSVEETQYF. CDR3 bases: TGTGCCAGCAGTTTAAGTGTAGAAGAGACCCAGTACTTC.

The chain recombines TRBV5-6 with TRBJ2-2; D possibly corresponds to TRBD2 (6 bases). V was pared by 2 bases and J by 4 bases, with 15 bases between. The CDR3 runs 16 residues. Germline V gene lookup returns CDR1 SGHDT and CDR2 YYEEEE. The DNA for the CDR3 is TGTGCCAGCAGCTTTATCCGGGGGTCGTTCACCGGGGAGCTGTTTTTT. Protein product: CASSFIRGSFTGELFF.

The chain has TRBV7-3 and TRBJ1-2, with TRBD1 identical over 11 bases. Trimming cost V 2 bases and J 5 bases; bases outside gene matches: 4. The CDR3 consists of 15 residues. Germline-derived CDR1 and CDR2 are SGHTA and FQGTGA. CDR3 sequence (DNA): TGTGCCAGCAGCTTAGACGGGACAGGGGGATATGGCTACACCTTC. Protein product: CASSLDGTGGYGYTF.

The V gene is TRBV12-5, the J gene TRBJ1-1; 7 nucleotides line up with TRBD1. In germline, CDR1 is LGHNT, CDR2 FRNRAP. The V gene end was trimmed by 3 bases and the J gene end by 5 bases; junction bases not matched to a gene: 9. The CDR3 has 15 residues. In DNA form, the CDR3 reads TGTGCTAGTGGTTTCCCAGGGGGGAGCCGGACTGAAGCTTTCTTT. As protein: CASGFPGGSRTEAFF.

This chain uses TRBV12-3 or TRBV12-4 with TRBJ1-2; 7 positions agree with TRBD1. After removal of 6 bases from V and 2 bases from J, the junction contained 3 bases not matched to a gene. This CDR3 has 13 amino acids. In nucleotides, the CDR3 is TGTGCCAGCAGGAAGGACAGGAACTATGGCTACACCTTC. This gives the protein CASRKDRNYGYTF.

This chain connects TRBV7-2 to TRBJ1-2; D not resolved. CDR1 is SGHTA and CDR2 is FQGNSA in the germline V gene. V lost 1 base and J 3 bases, leaving 12 bases between the germline ends. CDR3 length: 15 amino acids. CDR3: CASSLEAGSYYGYTF. The CDR3 nucleotides read TGTGCCAGCAGCTTAGAGGCAGGCTCTTACTATGGCTACACCTTC.

In this sample, this clone turned up a few times. The chain employs TRBV7-9 and TRBJ1-1; D perhaps matches TRBD1 (6 bases). This CDR3 region has 15 residues. The V gene lost 5 bases and the J gene lost 0 bases, with 13 bases spanning the gap. In germline, CDR1 is SEHNR, CDR2 FQNEAQ (reference sequence). DNA for the CDR3: TGTGCCAGCAGCCCCCAACAGGGTATGAACACTGAAGCTTTCTTT. The encoded protein is CASSPQQGMNTEAFF.

This chain links TRBV7-6 with TRBJ2-7; 7 bases are shared with TRBD2. J was trimmed by 4 bases and V by 3 bases; bases with no gene match: 12. The CDR3 extends over 16 amino acids. Germline V gene sequence: CDR1 SGHVS, CDR2 FNYEAQ. This CDR3 is CASSFAAGPPEYEQYF. CDR3 coding DNA: TGTGCCAGCAGCTTCGCAGCGGGACCCCCGGAGTACGAGCAGTACTTC.

A note on this clone: This sample also contains other DNA sequences that code for the same CDR3. CDR3 in amino acids: CASSVAGGTGELFF. The CDR3 nucleotides are TGTGCCAGCAGCGTAGCGGGGGGTACCGGGGAGCTGTTTTTT. V gene TRBV9 combines with J gene TRBJ2-2; 7 bases line up with TRBD2. The germline gives CDR1 SGDLS, CDR2 YYNGEE. The V and J ends lost 0 bases and 5 bases, in that order; junction bases with no gene match: 1. This CDR3 spans 14 amino acids. Full variable domain (missing parts from reference TRBV9 and TRBJ2-2): DSGVTQTPKHLITATGQRVTLRCSPRSGDLSVYWYQQSLDQGLQFLIQYYNGEERAKGNILERFSAQQFPDLHSELNLSSLELGDSALYFCASSVAGGTGELFFGEGSRLTVL.

This rearrangement joins TRBV13 to TRBJ2-2, with 8 bases aligning to TRBD1. This CDR3 has 16 residues. Germline values: CDR1 PRHDT, CDR2 FYEKMQ (reference sequence). The J segment lost 6 bases and the V segment lost 4 bases, leaving 10 bases of the junction unmatched. DNA for the CDR3: TGTGCCAGCAGCTGGACAGGGCAGTCAGCAGCCGGGGAGCTGTTTTTT. It translates to CASSWTGQSAAGELFF.

V usage is TRBV12-5 and J usage is TRBJ1-5; weak D call: TRBD1 (6 bases). V was clipped by 0 bases and J by 7 bases, with 16 bases between them. CDR3 length: 16 amino acids. Per germline, CDR1 LGHNT and CDR2 FRNRAP. CDR3 residues: CASGLVRGGGLQPQHF. CDR3 nucleotide sequence: TGTGCTAGTGGTTTGGTACGTGGCGGGGGCCTACAGCCCCAGCATTTT.

This chain links TRBV7-9 with TRBJ2-5, with D possibly matching TRBD1 (5 bases). Trimming stripped 5 bases from V and 5 bases from J, with 15 bases between. The V gene's germline CDR1 is SEHNR and CDR2 FQNEAQ (reference sequence). The CDR3 runs 14 residues. CDR3: CASSHGGAGETQYF. CDR3 nucleotide sequence: TGTGCCAGCAGCCACGGCGGCGCAGGGGAGACCCAGTACTTC.

DNA of the CDR3: TGTGCCTGGACCCCGGGAGGATACACCGGGGAGCTGTTTTTT. Translated: CAWTPGGYTGELFF. J is TRBJ2-2 and V is TRBV30; TRBD2 agrees at 7 bases. Germline CDR1 reads GTSNPN; CDR2 reads SVGIG (reference sequence). CDR3 length: 14 residues. The V segment lost 4 bases and the J segment 3 bases; nucleotides outside the gene matches: 5.

V and J are TRBV11-2 and TRBJ2-5, with 8 bases lining up with TRBD1. Germline values: CDR1 SGHAT, CDR2 FQNNGV. This CDR3 is built from 15 residues. After removal of 6 bases from V and 1 base from J, the junction contained 7 bases not matched to a gene. DNA for the CDR3: TGTGCCAGCAGGAGATCGACAGGGGCCCAAGAGACCCAGTACTTC. This codes for CASRRSTGAQETQYF.

The chain joins TRBV12-3 or TRBV12-4 to TRBJ1-1; D is ambiguous. The CDR3 extends over 13 amino acids. The ends were cut back, 1 base at V and 1 base at J, with 4 bases in the middle. CDR3: CASSLDGNTEAFF. CDR3 coding DNA: TGTGCCAGCAGTTTAGACGGGAACACTGAAGCTTTCTTT.

The CDR3 DNA follows: TGTGCCAGCAGTCCGGGGACAGGTAATTCCTACGAGCAGTACTTC. As protein: CASSPGTGNSYEQYF. The gene calls are TRBV27 and TRBJ2-7; 8 nucleotides line up with TRBD1. Germline V CDR1 and CDR2: MNHEY, SMNVEV (reference sequence). This CDR3 has 15 amino acids. Trimming took 5 bases from V and 1 from J; bases not matched to a gene: 7.

V and J are TRBV12-3 or TRBV12-4 and TRBJ1-2, with D hard to call. V lost 7 bases, J lost 1 base, and 10 bases lay in between. The length of the CDR3 is 13 residues. CDR3 protein: CASTLDINYGYTF. CDR3 bases: TGTGCCAGCACCTTAGACATTAACTATGGCTACACCTTC.

The chain carries TRBV18 and TRBJ1-1, with TRBD1 as a possible D gene (6 bases). The V end lost 6 bases, the J end lost 4 bases, and 12 bases lay between the germline ends. The CDR3 is 13 amino acids. CDR1 is KGHSH and CDR2 is LQKENI in the germline V gene. In DNA form, the CDR3 reads TGTGCCAGCTCTGAGGGGGTAACCACTGAAGCTTTCTTT. It specifies CASSEGVTTEAFF.

The J gene is TRBJ1-1, the V gene TRBV5-4; 10 bases align to TRBD1. This CDR3 region has 17 residues. The V segment lost 4 bases and the J segment 2 bases; nucleotides outside the gene matches: 11. Per germline, CDR1 SGHNT and CDR2 YYREEE (reference sequence). As DNA, the CDR3 is TGTGCCAGCAGCGGGGCCGCAGGGGACAGGGGTAACACTGAAGCTTTCTTT. This sequence encodes CASSGAAGDRGNTEAFF.

The chain uses TRBV5-1 and TRBJ1-1, with 9 bases aligning to TRBD1. Germline V gene sequence: CDR1 SGHRS, CDR2 YFSETQ. The length of the CDR3 is 15 residues. V shed 2 bases and J 5 bases; nucleotides not matched to a gene: 7. The CDR3 DNA reads TGCGCCAGCAGCTTCCGGACAGGGGCTAGGACTGAAGCTTTCTTT. Protein: CASSFRTGARTEAFF.